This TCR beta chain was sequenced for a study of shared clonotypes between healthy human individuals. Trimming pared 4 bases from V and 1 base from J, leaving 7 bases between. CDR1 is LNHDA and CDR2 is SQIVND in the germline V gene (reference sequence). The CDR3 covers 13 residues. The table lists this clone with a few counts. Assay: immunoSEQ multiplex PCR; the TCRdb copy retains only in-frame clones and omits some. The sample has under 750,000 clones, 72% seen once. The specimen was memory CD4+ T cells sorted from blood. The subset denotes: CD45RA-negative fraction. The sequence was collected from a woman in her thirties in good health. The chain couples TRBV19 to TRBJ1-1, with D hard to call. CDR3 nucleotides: TGTGCCAGTAGTAAACAGCAGAACACTGAAGCTTTCTTT. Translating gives CASSKQQNTEAFF.